This entry describes one TCR beta chain. The CDR3 is 12 residues long. Germline CDR1 reads MNHEY; CDR2 reads SVGAGI. V dropped 6 bases and J dropped 3 bases, with 9 bases sitting between them. This specimen comes from a study of blood T cell repertoires in COVID-19. Overall study context: Spain, Italy and the United States supplied samples that represented acute and convalescent COVID-19.

Produced via immunoSEQ multiplex PCR; TCRdb's table is partial and in-frame only. The data show 65,000 to 95,000 clones, approximately 91% seen once. The clonotype comes from a man in his sixties or seventies with active or convalescent COVID-19. The sequenced sample consisted of peripheral blood. V and J are TRBV6-5 and TRBJ2-7; D not resolved. CDR3 nucleotide sequence: TGTGCCAGCAGGAACAACCTCTACGAGCAGTACTTC. Its protein is CASRNNLYEQYF.